Listed below are T cell receptor beta chains from one sample, sequenced in a study of T cell repertoires in cytomegalovirus infection. Each CDR3 protein gets one entry after TCRdb re-called the reads with MiXCR. The repertoire has more than 500,000 distinct CDR3 sequences, 16% of them found once; the top ten carry 24%. Sequencing input: CD8+ T cells from PBMCs. All receptors derive from a human donor in good health (CMV status not recorded). Some clones in this sample may be carry-over from other donors' samples. CDR3s include the opening cysteine and the closing phenylalanine or tryptophan. D genes are given only for firm matches. A clone size is listed for some rows: how often the clone was seen (once, few, many), or a class if it is expanded.

D gene,J gene,clone size,CDR3 length,V gene,CDR3 DNA,CDR3 protein
-,TRBJ1-1,-,16,TRBV7-6,TGTGCCAGCAGCTTCGCCTCAATACAGGTTAACACTGAAGCTTTCTTT,CASSFASIQVNTEAFF
-,TRBJ1-1,-,12,TRBV9,TGTGCCAGCGGGAGGGTGAACACTGAAGCTTTCTTT,CASGRVNTEAFF
-,TRBJ2-2,many,16,TRBV10-3,TGTGCCATCAGTGCTCTCGAAGGATCGAACACCGGGGAGCTGTTTTTT,CAISALEGSNTGELFF
TRBD2,TRBJ2-1,few,14,TRBV9,TGTGCCAGCAGTGGGACTAGCTACTACAATGAGCAGTTCTTC,CASSGTSYYNEQFF
TRBD1,TRBJ1-2,-,15,TRBV5-6,TGTGCCAGCAGCTTGGGGGCAGGGGGAGACTATGGCTACACCTTC,CASSLGAGGDYGYTF
-,TRBJ1-1,-,15,TRBV7-9,TGTGCCAGCAGCTTCGGGGGGCACGGGAACACTGAAGCTTTCTTT,CASSFGGHGNTEAFF
-,TRBJ1-2,few,12,TRBV2,TGTGCCAGGGACACTGCGGGGGATGGCTACACCTTC,CARDTAGDGYTF
TRBD1,TRBJ1-2,-,17,TRBV4-1,TGCGCCAGCAGCCGACCTAAGAGAGGGACAGGGGCATATGGCTACACCTTC,CASSRPKRGTGAYGYTF
TRBD2,TRBJ2-1,many,16,TRBV5-1,TGCGCCAGCAGCACGTTCTTAGCGGGCTCCTACAATGAGCAGTTCTTC,CASSTFLAGSYNEQFF
TRBD2,TRBJ2-7,few,14,TRBV6-5,TGTGCCAGCAGTTACGCGGGAGAAGCCTACGAGCAGTACTTC,CASSYAGEAYEQYF
TRBD2,TRBJ2-3,few,17,TRBV6-1,TGTGCCAGCAGTGACCCTTGGACTAGCGGTCACACAGATACGCAGTATTTT,CASSDPWTSGHTDTQYF
-,TRBJ2-7,-,15,TRBV4-1,TGCGCCAGCAGCCAAGGGGCAGGGAGTGGCTACGAGCAGTACTTC,CASSQGAGSGYEQYF
TRBD2,TRBJ2-3,many,18,TRBV29-1,TGCAGCGTTGAAGTCGATCAGGGACTAGAAGGGGGCACAGATACGCAGTATTTT,CSVEVDQGLEGGTDTQYF
-,TRBJ2-1,few,13,TRBV27,TGTGCCAGCAACCTGCGGGGTAGCAGTGAGCAGTTCTTC,CASNLRGSSEQFF
-,TRBJ1-2,-,13,TRBV6-2/TRBV6-3,TGTGCCAGCAGTTACCCGGGCTCCTATGGCTACACCTTC,CASSYPGSYGYTF
TRBD2,TRBJ2-5,many,15,TRBV12-5,TGTGCTAGTGGTTTGGCGGGACTAGCGGACGGGCCCCAGTACTTC,CASGLAGLADGPQYF
-,TRBJ2-7,few,15,TRBV7-9,TGTGCCAGCAGCCGACTACAGGGAAGGACCTACGAGCAGTACTTC,CASSRLQGRTYEQYF
-,TRBJ2-7,-,12,TRBV10-3,TGTGCCATCGCCCTGTCCCCCTACGAGCAGTACTTC,CAIALSPYEQYF
TRBD2,TRBJ2-7,-,15,TRBV7-9,TGTGCCAGCAGCCCTACTAGCGGGGCAGTCTACGAGCAGTACTTC,CASSPTSGAVYEQYF
-,TRBJ2-7,many,12,TRBV7-6,TGTGCCAGCAGTTACGTGGGGGCCGAGCAGTACTTC,CASSYVGAEQYF
TRBD1,TRBJ2-2,many,18,TRBV24-1,TGTGCCACCAGTGATAGGGACAGGGGGCAATGGTTGGACGGGGAGCTGTTTTTT,CATSDRDRGQWLDGELFF
-,TRBJ2-5,-,16,TRBV12-5,TGTGCTAGTGCCCCCCCCCGACGGGACACTCGGGAGACCCAGTACTTC,CASAPPRRDTRETQYF
TRBD2,TRBJ2-7,many,15,TRBV27,TGTGCCAGCAGCTTAGCGGGAGGGGGGTACTACGAGCAGTACTTC,CASSLAGGGYYEQYF
-,TRBJ2-1,few,14,TRBV9,TGTGCCAGCAGCGGGCAGGGGGGGCACAATGAGCAGTTCTTC,CASSGQGGHNEQFF
-,TRBJ2-3,many,17,TRBV7-9,TGTGCCAGCAGCTTCCCTGCGGGACTGGCTAATACAGATACGCAGTATTTT,CASSFPAGLANTDTQYF
TRBD2,TRBJ2-2,few,16,TRBV4-1,TGCGCCAGCAGCTCTACCCCCGCGGGAGACACCGGGGAGCTGTTTTTT,CASSSTPAGDTGELFF
-,TRBJ2-7,-,16,TRBV27,TGTGCCAGCAGTATCTCAGGGGGGAGGGATTCCTACGAGCAGTACTTC,CASSISGGRDSYEQYF
-,TRBJ2-3,many,15,TRBV6-2/TRBV6-3,TGTGCCAGCAGTCCTTGGCGGCAATACACAGATACGCAGTATTTT,CASSPWRQYTDTQYF
TRBD1,TRBJ2-7,few,15,TRBV7-6,TGTGCCAGCAGCTTAGGGGACAGGGGGAACTACGAGCAGTACTTC,CASSLGDRGNYEQYF
-,TRBJ2-7,few,11,TRBV6-1,TGTGCAATCGACAGGATCTACGAGCAGTACTTC,CAIDRIYEQYF
TRBD1,TRBJ2-7,few,16,TRBV6-5,TGTGCCAGCAGACTTTCAGGGGGCGCGGAGGGATACGAGCAGTACTTC,CASRLSGGAEGYEQYF
-,TRBJ2-7,-,16,TRBV12-3/TRBV12-4,TGTGCCAGCAGTTTATCATCCAAAGCGGTCTCCTACGAGCAGTACTTC,CASSLSSKAVSYEQYF
-,TRBJ1-5,once,14,TRBV20-1,TGCAGTGCTAGAGATAGAAGGGGCGATCAGCCCCAGCATTTT,CSARDRRGDQPQHF
-,TRBJ1-3,few,20,TRBV28,TGTGCCAGCAGTCCCTCCTATACACCCTTGACAGGAAGGTCCGGAAACACCATATATTTT,CASSPSYTPLTGRSGNTIYF
TRBD1,TRBJ1-6,many,15,TRBV12-3/TRBV12-4,TGTGCCAGCAGAAGCTCCGGGACAGATAATTCACCCCTCCACTTT,CASRSSGTDNSPLHF
TRBD1,TRBJ1-2,-,15,TRBV7-9,TGTGCCAGCAGCTTAGGAGGGGACAGAACCTATGGCTACACCTTC,CASSLGGDRTYGYTF
-,TRBJ2-3,-,15,TRBV4-1,TGCGCCAGCAGCCAAGAAGCCACAAGCACAGATACGCAGGATTTT,CASSQEATSTDTQDF
-,TRBJ1-1,few,12,TRBV29-1,TGCAGCGTTAACAGGGAAGGCACTGAAGCTTTCTTT,CSVNREGTEAFF
TRBD1,TRBJ2-1,few,16,TRBV5-4,TGTGCCAGCAGCCGGCCCCAGGGGGCGAGGGACAATGAGCAGTTCTTC,CASSRPQGARDNEQFF
-,TRBJ2-7,many,13,TRBV7-9,TGTGCCAGCAGCTTAGGTGCCCGGGACGAGCAGTACTTC,CASSLGARDEQYF
-,TRBJ2-4,many,14,TRBV6-1,TGTGCCAGCGGGGGACCCGACGTGGGAAACATTCAGTACTTC,CASGGPDVGNIQYF
-,TRBJ1-1,many,11,TRBV19,TGTGCCAGTATGGAGGGCACTGAAGCTTTCTTT,CASMEGTEAFF
TRBD2,TRBJ2-7,many,14,TRBV7-3,TGTGCCAGCAGCACGACTAGCGGGGTTAGCGAGCAGTACTTC,CASSTTSGVSEQYF
-,TRBJ2-7,once,13,TRBV6-5,TGTGCCAGCAGTTACCGGGGCGCCTACGAGGAGTACTTC,CASSYRGAYEEYF
-,TRBJ2-1,once,15,TRBV6-4,TGTGCCAGCAGTGACTCTAGCGGTCCGGACAATGAGCAGTTCTTC,CASSDSSGPDNEQFF
-,TRBJ2-1,many,15,TRBV12-3/TRBV12-4,TGTGCCAGCAGTTTATACCCCGACGGGATCAATGAGCAGTTCTTC,CASSLYPDGINEQFF
-,TRBJ1-5,-,12,TRBV7-4,TGTGCCAGCAGCGACCGGGCCAAGCCCCAGCATTTT,CASSDRAKPQHF
-,TRBJ2-4,-,18,TRBV28,TGTGCCAGCAGTTTGTCCTCGGGGGCAGCTTTAGCCAAAAACATTCAGTACTTC,CASSLSSGAALAKNIQYF
TRBD2,TRBJ2-1,many,13,TRBV7-9,TGTGCCAGCAGGAAGGGACTAGCGAAAGAGCAGTTCTTC,CASRKGLAKEQFF
TRBD2,TRBJ2-3,-,17,TRBV24-1,TGTGCCACCAGTTCTCTAAGTAGCGGGGGTTTCACAGATACGCAGTATTTT,CATSSLSSGGFTDTQYF
-,TRBJ2-1,-,14,TRBV24-1,TGTGCCACCAGTAGTGCCTCCTTGGGCGATGAGCAGTTCTTC,CATSSASLGDEQFF
TRBD1,TRBJ1-1,few,12,TRBV5-1,TGCGCCAGCAGTCATACAGGGGTTGAAGCTTTCTTT,CASSHTGVEAFF
TRBD1,TRBJ1-4,many,15,TRBV7-8,TGTGCCAGCAGCCAGGAGGGACAGGGAAGTGAAAAACTGTTTTTT,CASSQEGQGSEKLFF
-,TRBJ2-1,few,13,TRBV29-1,TGCAGCGTCCGAGGGGGGGGGCCGTCGCATCAGTTCTTC,CSVRGGGPSHQFF
-,TRBJ1-2,many,14,TRBV7-3,TGTGCCACCCTAAGGGAGAAGGGAGGCGATGGCTACACCTTC,CATLREKGGDGYTF
TRBD2,TRBJ2-7,-,17,TRBV4-1,TGCGCCAGCAGCCAAGGACTAGCGGGAGGTCCAATGGGAGAGCAGTACTTC,CASSQGLAGGPMGEQYF
-,TRBJ2-1,many,17,TRBV7-6,TGTGCCAGCAGTTTGGGATCTGTGCCAGCCTCCTACAATGAGCAGTTCTTC,CASSLGSVPASYNEQFF
TRBD1,TRBJ2-1,many,13,TRBV11-2,TGTGCCAGCAGCTCATACAGGGGCAATGAGCAGTTCTTC,CASSSYRGNEQFF
-,TRBJ1-1,few,16,TRBV28,TGTGCCAGCAGTTTAGCGTTTACAGGGATCTACACTGAAGCTTTCTTT,CASSLAFTGIYTEAFF
TRBD1,TRBJ1-1,many,14,TRBV7-3,TGTGCCAGCAGCCGGACAGGGGAAAACACTGAAGCTTTCTTT,CASSRTGENTEAFF